The rows below give T cell receptor beta chains drawn from one sample of a study of shared clonotypes between healthy human individuals. Some clones are missing from TCRdb's copy, which holds only in-frame ones; the method was immunoSEQ multiplex PCR. Among about 800,000 clones listed, roughly 96% were seen once. Sequenced input: naive CD8+ T cells sorted from blood. The receptor set was obtained from a man aged 30-40 years in good health. The CDR3 runs from the conserved cysteine through the conserved F or W. D genes are given only for firm matches. The size field is filled for only some rows; it gives once, few, many or a size class.

abundance: -
d_gene: -
v_gene: TRBV15
j_gene: TRBJ2-7
CDR3aa: CATSAGSGYEQYF
CDR3nt: TGTGCCACCAGCGCAGGCTCGGGCTACGAGCAGTACTTC

abundance: -
d_gene: TRBD1
v_gene: TRBV29-1
j_gene: TRBJ2-1
CDR3aa: CSVEEAGTETNEQFF
CDR3nt: TGCAGCGTTGAAGAAGCCGGGACAGAGACCAATGAGCAGTTCTTC

abundance: -
d_gene: TRBD1
v_gene: TRBV29-1
j_gene: TRBJ1-2
CDR3aa: CRRRGLEGYTF
CDR3nt: TGCAGAAGGAGGGGGCTGGAGGGCTACACCTTC

abundance: -
d_gene: TRBD2
v_gene: TRBV14
j_gene: TRBJ2-1
CDR3aa: CASSQELAGVEQFF
CDR3nt: TGTGCCAGCAGCCAAGAGTTAGCGGGAGTTGAGCAGTTCTTC

abundance: once
d_gene: -
v_gene: TRBV11-3
j_gene: TRBJ2-2
CDR3aa: CASSSSGTGTGELFF
CDR3nt: TGTGCCAGCAGCTCAAGCGGGACAGGCACCGGGGAGCTGTTTTTT

abundance: -
d_gene: -
v_gene: TRBV11-2
j_gene: TRBJ1-1
CDR3aa: CASSFNQGLYTEAFF
CDR3nt: TGTGCCAGCAGCTTTAACCAGGGTTTGTACACTGAAGCTTTCTTT

abundance: -
d_gene: TRBD2
v_gene: TRBV6-1
j_gene: TRBJ2-7
CDR3aa: CASSGGSGRPIYEQYF
CDR3nt: TGTGCCAGCAGTGGAGGGAGCGGGAGGCCTATCTACGAGCAGTACTTC

abundance: -
d_gene: -
v_gene: TRBV4-1
j_gene: TRBJ2-5
CDR3aa: CASSQDGGRDRETQYF
CDR3nt: TGCGCCAGCAGCCAAGATGGGGGTAGGGACCGAGAGACCCAGTACTTC

abundance: -
d_gene: -
v_gene: TRBV6-1
j_gene: TRBJ1-5
CDR3aa: CASSTWGTGSQPQHF
CDR3nt: TGTGCCAGCAGCACCTGGGGAACAGGGAGTCAGCCCCAGCATTTT

abundance: once
d_gene: TRBD1
v_gene: TRBV2
j_gene: TRBJ1-2
CDR3aa: CASKIQTRQGGYGYTF
CDR3nt: TGTGCCAGCAAGATCCAAACGAGGCAGGGGGGTTATGGCTACACCTTC

abundance: -
d_gene: TRBD2
v_gene: TRBV29-1
j_gene: TRBJ2-1
CDR3aa: CSITGLADNEQFF
CDR3nt: TGCAGCATCACGGGACTAGCGGACAATGAGCAGTTCTTC

abundance: -
d_gene: -
v_gene: TRBV6-6
j_gene: TRBJ2-3
CDR3aa: CASSMTSTDTQYF
CDR3nt: TGTGCCAGCAGTATGACTTCCACAGATACGCAGTATTTT

abundance: -
d_gene: -
v_gene: TRBV11-2
j_gene: TRBJ2-3
CDR3aa: CASTVLASDTQYF
CDR3nt: TGTGCCAGCACCGTACTGGCGTCAGATACGCAGTATTTT

abundance: once
d_gene: -
v_gene: TRBV5-1
j_gene: TRBJ2-7
CDR3aa: CASRAPGALEQYF
CDR3nt: TGCGCCAGCAGGGCCCCGGGAGCTCTGGAGCAGTACTTC

abundance: -
d_gene: -
v_gene: TRBV7-8
j_gene: TRBJ2-1
CDR3aa: CASSSGPNNYNEQFF
CDR3nt: TGTGCCAGCAGCTCCGGGCCCAATAACTACAATGAGCAGTTCTTC